These 5 T cell receptor beta chains were sequenced from one sample in a study of shared clonotypes between healthy human individuals (dated by TCRdb to the early 2020s). CD8 naive samples were obtained by positive selection for CCR7 among CD45RO-negative cells, yielding a CD45RA+CCR7+ population from which TemRA cells were excluded. Library construction relied on the immunoSEQ multiplex PCR assay. The table comes from immuneACCESS by way of TCRdb, which keeps in-frame sequences with V and J called. Part of the clones is missing from these tables; in studies checked, under half for an unresolved V gene and the rest for unknown reasons. For this sample the table gives some 2.1 million clones, of which 93% were detected only once. The ten largest clones represent more than 1.5% of the sample. The sequencing sample was made of naive CD8+ T cells from PBMCs. The cell subset or site label on this specimen signifies: CD45RA+CCR7+. The source is a man younger than 30 in good health. Some clones in this sample may be carry-over from other donors' samples.

V gene TRBV5-4 combines with J gene TRBJ2-1; D possibly matches TRBD1 or TRBD2 (6 bases each). Trimming shortened V by 6 bases and J by 9 bases, and 16 bases separated the two germline ends. CDR1 SGHNT and CDR2 YYREEE come from the germline V gene (reference sequence). The CDR3 runs to 13 residues. The CDR3 sequence: CASTVWGAVEQFF. The CDR3 bases are TGTGCCAGCACCGTTTGGGGGGCGGTTGAGCAGTTCTTC.

This clone was picked up one time. The chain employs TRBV18 and TRBJ2-7; 10 bases line up with TRBD1. This CDR3 is 13 amino acids long. Unmatched junction bases numbered 2, after V lost 4 bases and J lost 5 bases. In germline, CDR1 is KGHSH, CDR2 LQKENI. In nucleotides, the CDR3 is TGTGCCAGCTCACTGGGACAGGGGAACGAGCAGTACTTC. Residues: CASSLGQGNEQYF.

The genes are TRBV29-1 and TRBJ2-7; weak D call: TRBD1 (6 bases). V shed 4 bases and J shed 0 bases, with 10 bases lying between them. Germline loops: CDR1 SQVTM, CDR2 ANQGSEA. The CDR3 contains 13 residues. CDR3 DNA: TGCAGCGTTGCTGACAGGTTCTCCTACGAGCAGTACTTC. This translates into CSVADRFSYEQYF.

The chain uses TRBV27 and TRBJ2-5, with TRBD2 identical over 9 bases. CDR1 and CDR2 (germline): MNHEY, SMNVEV (reference sequence). The CDR3 is made up of 16 amino acids. V lost 8 bases, J lost 1 base, and 11 bases stayed unmatched. The CDR3 coding sequence is TGTGCCAGCCGATCGGTTGGCGGGAGGGCCCAAGAGACCCAGTACTTC. Its protein is CASRSVGGRAQETQYF.

Points on this clone: The identical CDR3 is also encoded by other nucleotide sequences in the sample. This chain uses TRBV27 with TRBJ2-1, with a tentative D call TRBD2 (5 bases). The CDR3 is 13 amino acids. The germline V and J ends were trimmed by 2 bases and 6 bases, with 8 bases remaining between them. Per germline, CDR1 MNHEY and CDR2 SMNVEV (reference sequence). In DNA form, the CDR3 reads TGTGCCAGCAGTTTAGGAGGTCGCAATGAGCAGTTCTTC. Translating it yields CASSLGGRNEQFF.